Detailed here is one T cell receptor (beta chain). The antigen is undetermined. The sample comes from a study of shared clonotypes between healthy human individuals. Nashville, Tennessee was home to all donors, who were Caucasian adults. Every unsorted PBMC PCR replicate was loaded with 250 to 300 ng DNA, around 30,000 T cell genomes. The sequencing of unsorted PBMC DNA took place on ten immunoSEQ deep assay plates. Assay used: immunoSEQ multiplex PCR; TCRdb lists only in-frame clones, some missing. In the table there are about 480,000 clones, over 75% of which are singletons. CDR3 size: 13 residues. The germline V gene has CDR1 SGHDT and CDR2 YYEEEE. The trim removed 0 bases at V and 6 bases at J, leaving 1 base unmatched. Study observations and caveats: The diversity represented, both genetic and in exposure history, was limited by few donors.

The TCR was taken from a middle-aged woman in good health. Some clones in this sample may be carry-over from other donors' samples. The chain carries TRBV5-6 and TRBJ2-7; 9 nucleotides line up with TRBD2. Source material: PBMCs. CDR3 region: CASSLGAGGEQYF. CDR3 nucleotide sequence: TGTGCCAGCAGCTTGGGAGCGGGAGGCGAGCAGTACTTC.